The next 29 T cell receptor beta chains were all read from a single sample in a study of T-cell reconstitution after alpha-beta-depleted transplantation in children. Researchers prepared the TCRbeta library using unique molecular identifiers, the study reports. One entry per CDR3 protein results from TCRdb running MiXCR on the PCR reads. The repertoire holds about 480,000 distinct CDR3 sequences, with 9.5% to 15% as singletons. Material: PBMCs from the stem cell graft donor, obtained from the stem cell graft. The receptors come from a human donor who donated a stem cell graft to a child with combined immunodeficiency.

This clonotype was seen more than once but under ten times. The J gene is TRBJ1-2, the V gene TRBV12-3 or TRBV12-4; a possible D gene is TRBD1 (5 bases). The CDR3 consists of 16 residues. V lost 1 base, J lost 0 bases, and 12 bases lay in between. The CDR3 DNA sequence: TGTGCCAGCAGTTTAGTGTGGGGGAGGGCTAACTATGGCTACACCTTC. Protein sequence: CASSLVWGRANYGYTF.

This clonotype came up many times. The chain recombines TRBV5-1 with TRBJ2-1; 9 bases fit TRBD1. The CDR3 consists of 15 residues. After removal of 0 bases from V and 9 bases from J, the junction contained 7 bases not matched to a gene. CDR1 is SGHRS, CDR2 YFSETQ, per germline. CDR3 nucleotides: TGCGCCAGCAGCTTGGCCGGGACAGGGAGGGGTGAGCAGTTCTTC. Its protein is CASSLAGTGRGEQFF.

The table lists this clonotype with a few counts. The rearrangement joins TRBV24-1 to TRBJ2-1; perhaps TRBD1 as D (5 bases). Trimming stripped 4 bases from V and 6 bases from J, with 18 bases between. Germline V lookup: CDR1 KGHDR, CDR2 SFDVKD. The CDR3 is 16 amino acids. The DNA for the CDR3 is TGTGCCACCAGTGACAGAACAGGTTCAAGGTTCAATGAGCAGTTCTTC. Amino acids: CATSDRTGSRFNEQFF.

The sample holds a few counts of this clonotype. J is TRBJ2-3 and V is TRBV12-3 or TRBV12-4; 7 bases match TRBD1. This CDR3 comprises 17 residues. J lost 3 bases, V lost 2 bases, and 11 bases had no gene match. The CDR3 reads CASSLPARGFGTDTQYF. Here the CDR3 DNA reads TGTGCCAGCAGTTTACCAGCCAGGGGGTTTGGAACAGATACGCAGTATTTT.

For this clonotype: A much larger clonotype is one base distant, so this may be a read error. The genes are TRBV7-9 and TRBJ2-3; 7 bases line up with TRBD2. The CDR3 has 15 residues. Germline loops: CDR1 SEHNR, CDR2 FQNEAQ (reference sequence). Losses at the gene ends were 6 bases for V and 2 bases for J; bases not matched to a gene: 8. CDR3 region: CASSAPSGHTDTQYF. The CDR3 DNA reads TGTGCCAGCAGTGCACCTAGCGGACACACAGATACGCAGTATTTT.

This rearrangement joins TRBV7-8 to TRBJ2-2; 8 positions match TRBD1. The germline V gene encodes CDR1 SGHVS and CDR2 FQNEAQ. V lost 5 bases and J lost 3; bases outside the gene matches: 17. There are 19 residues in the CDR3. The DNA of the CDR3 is TGTGCCAGCAGCGGATTCCCTCAGGGGGCATCTATAGACACCGGGGAGCTGTTTTTT. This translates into CASSGFPQGASIDTGELFF.

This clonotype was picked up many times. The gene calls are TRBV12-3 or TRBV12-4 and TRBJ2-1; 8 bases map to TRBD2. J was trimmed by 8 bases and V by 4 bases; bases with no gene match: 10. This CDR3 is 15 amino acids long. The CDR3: CASSSGVSGMDEQFF. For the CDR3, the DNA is TGTGCCAGCAGTTCGGGTGTTAGCGGGATGGATGAGCAGTTCTTC.

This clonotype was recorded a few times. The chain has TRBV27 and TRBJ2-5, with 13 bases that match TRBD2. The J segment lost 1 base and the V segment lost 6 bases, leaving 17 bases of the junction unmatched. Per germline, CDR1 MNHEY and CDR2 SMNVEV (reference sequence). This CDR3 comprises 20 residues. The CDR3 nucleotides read TGTGCCAGCAGACGATTAGGGGAACGAACTAGCGGGGGGGCCCAAGAGACCCAGTACTTC. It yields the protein CASRRLGERTSGGAQETQYF.

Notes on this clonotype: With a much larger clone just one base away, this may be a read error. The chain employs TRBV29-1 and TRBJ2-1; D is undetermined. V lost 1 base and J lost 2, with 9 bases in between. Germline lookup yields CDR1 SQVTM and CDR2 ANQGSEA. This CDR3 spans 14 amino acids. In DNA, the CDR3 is TGCAGCGTTGAAGTTCTTGCTACCTACAATGAGCAGTTCTTC. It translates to CSVEVLATYNEQFF.

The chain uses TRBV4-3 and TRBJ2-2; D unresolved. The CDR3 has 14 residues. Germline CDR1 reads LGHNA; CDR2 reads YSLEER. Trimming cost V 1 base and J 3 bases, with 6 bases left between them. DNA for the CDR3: TGCGCCAGCAGCCAAGTGGGTGACACCGGGGAGCTGTTTTTT. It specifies CASSQVGDTGELFF.

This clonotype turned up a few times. For the CDR3, the DNA is TGTGCCAGCAGCCGCAATAGCGGGAGGGCCTACAATGAGCAGTTCTTC. Protein sequence: CASSRNSGRAYNEQFF. The rearrangement joins TRBV11-1 to TRBJ2-1; 11 bases fit TRBD2. This CDR3 is 16 amino acids long. From germline, CDR1 is SGHAT and CDR2 FQDESV (reference sequence). The V gene end was trimmed by 5 bases and the J gene end by 2 bases; junction bases not matched to a gene: 5. The variable domain in full, with the rest retrieved from reference TRBV11-1 and TRBJ2-1, is EAEVAQSPRYKITEKSQAVAFWCDPISGHATLYWYRQILGQGPELLVQFQDESVVDDSQLPKDRFSAERLKGVDSTLKIQPAELGDSAMYLCASSRNSGRAYNEQFFGPGTRLTVL.

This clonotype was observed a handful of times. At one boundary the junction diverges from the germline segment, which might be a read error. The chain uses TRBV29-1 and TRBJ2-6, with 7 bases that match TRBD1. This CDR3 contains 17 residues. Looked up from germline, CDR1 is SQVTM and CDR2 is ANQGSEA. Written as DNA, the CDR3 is TGCAGCGCTGAAACGACAGGGCGCCCGGGAGGGGCCAACGTCCTGACTTTC. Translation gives CSAETTGRPGGANVLTF.

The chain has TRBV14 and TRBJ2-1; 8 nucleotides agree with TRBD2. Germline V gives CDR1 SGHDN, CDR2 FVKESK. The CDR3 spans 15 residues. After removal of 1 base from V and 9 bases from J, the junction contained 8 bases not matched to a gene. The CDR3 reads CASSQALAGLSEQFF. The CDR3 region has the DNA TGTGCCAGCAGCCAAGCGTTAGCGGGATTGAGTGAGCAGTTCTTC.

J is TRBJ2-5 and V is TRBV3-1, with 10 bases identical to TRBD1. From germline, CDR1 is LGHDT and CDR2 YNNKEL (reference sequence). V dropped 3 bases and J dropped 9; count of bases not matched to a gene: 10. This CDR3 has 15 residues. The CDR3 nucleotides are TGTGCCAGCAGCCACCGTGGGACAGGGGTTGAGGCCCAGTACTTC. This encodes CASSHRGTGVEAQYF.

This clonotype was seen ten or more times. The CDR3, as DNA: TGCGCGTCGGGACAGATGAACACTGAAGCTTTCTTT. This gives the protein CASGQMNTEAFF. The chain carries TRBV29-1 and TRBJ1-1, with 7 bases matching TRBD1. The CDR3 runs 12 residues. Germline V gene sequence: CDR1 SQVTM, CDR2 ANQGSEA.

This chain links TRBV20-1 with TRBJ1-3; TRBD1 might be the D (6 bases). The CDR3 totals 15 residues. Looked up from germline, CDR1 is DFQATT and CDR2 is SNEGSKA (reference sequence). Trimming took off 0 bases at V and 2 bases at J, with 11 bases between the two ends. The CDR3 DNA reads TGCAGTGCTAGAGACCCCAGGGGAACTGGAAACACCATATATTTT. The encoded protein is CSARDPRGTGNTIYF.

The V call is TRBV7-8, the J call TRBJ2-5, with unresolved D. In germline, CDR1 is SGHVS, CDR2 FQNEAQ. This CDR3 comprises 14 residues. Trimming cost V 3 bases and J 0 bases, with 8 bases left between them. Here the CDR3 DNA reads TGTGCCAGCAGCTTGGTCAGATACCAAGAGACCCAGTACTTC. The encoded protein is CASSLVRYQETQYF.

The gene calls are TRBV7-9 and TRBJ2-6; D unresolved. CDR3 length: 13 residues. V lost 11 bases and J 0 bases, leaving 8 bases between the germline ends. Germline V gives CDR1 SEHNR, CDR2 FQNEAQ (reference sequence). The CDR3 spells CAAYSSGANVLTF. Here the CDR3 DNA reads TGTGCCGCGTACAGCTCTGGGGCCAACGTCCTGACTTTC.

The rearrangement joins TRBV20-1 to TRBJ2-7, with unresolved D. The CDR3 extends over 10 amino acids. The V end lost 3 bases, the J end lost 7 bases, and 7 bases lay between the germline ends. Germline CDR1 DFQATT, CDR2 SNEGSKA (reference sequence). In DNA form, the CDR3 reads TGCAGTGCTAGTCGCCATGAGCAGTACTTC. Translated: CSASRHEQYF.

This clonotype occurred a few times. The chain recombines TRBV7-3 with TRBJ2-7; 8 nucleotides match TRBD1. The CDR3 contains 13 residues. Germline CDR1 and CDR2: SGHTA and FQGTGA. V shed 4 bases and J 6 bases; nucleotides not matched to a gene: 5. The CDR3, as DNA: TGTGCCAGCAGCTCTTGGACAGGGCGCGAGCAGTACTTC. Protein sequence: CASSSWTGREQYF.

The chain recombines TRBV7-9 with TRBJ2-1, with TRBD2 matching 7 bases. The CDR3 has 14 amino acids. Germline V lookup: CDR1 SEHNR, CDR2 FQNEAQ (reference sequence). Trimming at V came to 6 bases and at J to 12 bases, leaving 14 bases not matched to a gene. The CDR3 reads CASSTREGFVGQFF. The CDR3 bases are TGTGCCAGCAGTACCAGGGAGGGGTTTGTGGGGCAGTTCTTC.

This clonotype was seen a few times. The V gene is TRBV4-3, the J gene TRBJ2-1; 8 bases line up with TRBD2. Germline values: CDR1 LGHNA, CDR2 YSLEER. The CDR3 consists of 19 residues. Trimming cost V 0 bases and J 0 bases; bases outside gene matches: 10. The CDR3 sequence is CASSQDTGGGGISYNEQFF. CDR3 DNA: TGCGCCAGCAGCCAAGATACCGGCGGCGGGGGGATCTCCTACAATGAGCAGTTCTTC.

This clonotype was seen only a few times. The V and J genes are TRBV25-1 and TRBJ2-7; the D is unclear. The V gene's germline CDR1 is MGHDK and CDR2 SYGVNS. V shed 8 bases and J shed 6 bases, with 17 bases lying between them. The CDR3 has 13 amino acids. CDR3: CASGADQFSEQYF. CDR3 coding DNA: TGTGCCAGCGGAGCTGACCAATTCAGCGAGCAGTACTTC.

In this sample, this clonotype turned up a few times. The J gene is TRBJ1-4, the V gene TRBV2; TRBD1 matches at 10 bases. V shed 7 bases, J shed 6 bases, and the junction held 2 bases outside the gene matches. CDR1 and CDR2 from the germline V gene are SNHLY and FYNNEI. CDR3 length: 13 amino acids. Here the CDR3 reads CASKDRGYEKLFF. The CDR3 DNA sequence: TGTGCCAGCAAGGACAGGGGGTATGAAAAACTGTTTTTT.

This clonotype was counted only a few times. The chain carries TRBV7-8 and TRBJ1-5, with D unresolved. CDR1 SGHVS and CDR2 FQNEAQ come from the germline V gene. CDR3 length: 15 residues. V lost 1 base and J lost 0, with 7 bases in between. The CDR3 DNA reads TGTGCCAGCAGCTTAGGGGTTTCTAGCAATCAGCCCCAGCATTTT. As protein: CASSLGVSSNQPQHF.

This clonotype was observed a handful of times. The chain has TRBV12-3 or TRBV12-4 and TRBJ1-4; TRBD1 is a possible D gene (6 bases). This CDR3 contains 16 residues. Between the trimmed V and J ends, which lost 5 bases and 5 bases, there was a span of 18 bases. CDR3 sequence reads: CASSVTQGLANEKLFF. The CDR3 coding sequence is TGTGCCAGCAGTGTTACACAGGGTCTGGCGAATGAAAAACTGTTTTTT.

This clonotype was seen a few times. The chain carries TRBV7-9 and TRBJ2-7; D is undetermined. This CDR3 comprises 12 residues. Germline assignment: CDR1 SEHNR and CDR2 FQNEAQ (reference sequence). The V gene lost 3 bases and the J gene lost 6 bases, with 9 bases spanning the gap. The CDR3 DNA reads TGTGCCAGCAGCTTCCAACAGTTCGAGCAGTACTTC. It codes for CASSFQQFEQYF. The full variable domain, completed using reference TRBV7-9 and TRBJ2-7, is DTGVSQNPRHKITKRGQNVTFRCDPISEHNRLYWYRQTLGQGPEFLTYFQNEAQLEKSRLLSDRFSAERPKGSFSTLEIQRTEQGDSAMYLCASSFQQFEQYFGPGTRLTVT.

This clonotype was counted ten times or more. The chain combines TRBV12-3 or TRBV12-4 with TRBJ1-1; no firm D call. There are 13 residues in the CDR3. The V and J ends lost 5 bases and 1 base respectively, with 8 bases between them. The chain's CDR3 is CASSQESNTEAFF. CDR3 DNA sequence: TGTGCCAGCAGTCAGGAGTCGAACACTGAAGCTTTCTTT.

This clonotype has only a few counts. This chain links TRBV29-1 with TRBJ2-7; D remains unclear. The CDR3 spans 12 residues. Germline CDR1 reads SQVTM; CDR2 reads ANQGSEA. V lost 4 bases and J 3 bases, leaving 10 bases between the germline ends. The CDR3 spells CSVVSRSYEQYF. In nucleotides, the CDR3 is TGCAGCGTTGTAAGTCGGAGCTACGAGCAGTACTTC.